This TCR beta chain was identified in a study of post-analysis software for immune sequencing data. Sequencing libraries made from TCR beta cDNA carried unique molecular identifiers. T cells numbering roughly 0.85 to 11 million gave rise to around 460,000 cDNA molecules. TCRdb recomputed calls from the PCR reads with MiXCR, one row per CDR3 protein. Of 740,000 or so distinct CDR3 sequences in the sample, roughly 50% were seen once. The clonotype originates from a girl between 10 and 17 years old with multiple sclerosis. Sequencing was performed on blood.

This CDR3 is CASSPSGRGDEQYF. The CDR3 bases are TGTGCTAGTTCCCCAAGCGGGAGAGGCGACGAGCAGTACTTC. The rearrangement links TRBV12-5 to TRBJ2-5, with 8 nucleotides matching TRBD2. Judging by the DNA end, TRBJ2-7 fits better; the J call may be wrong. This CDR3 contains 14 residues. Per the germline V gene, CDR1 is LGHNT and CDR2 is FRNRAP.